A single sample gave rise to the 29 T cell receptor beta chains below, sequenced in a study of shared clonotypes between healthy human individuals. TCRdb's table, derived via immunoSEQ multiplex PCR, lists solely in-frame clones and lacks some. This sample has some 1 million clones, with around 76% found just once. What was sequenced was memory CD4+ T cells sorted from blood. The sample's subset: CD45RA-negative fraction. Receptors originate from a man younger than 35 in good health.

The chain employs TRBV4-1 and TRBJ1-1; tentative D call: TRBD1 (5 bases). The CDR3 spans 16 residues. The ends were cut back, 6 bases at V and 0 bases at J, with 17 bases in the middle. Germline lookup yields CDR1 MGHRA and CDR2 YSYEKL. In DNA, the CDR3 is TGCGCCAGCAGTCCAAGAGAGGGGCAGTTGAACACTGAAGCTTTCTTT. Translation: CASSPREGQLNTEAFF.

In this sample, this clone turned up a few times. The V gene is TRBV5-6, the J gene TRBJ2-3, with 8 bases matching TRBD1. V dropped 2 bases and J dropped 4; count of bases not matched to a gene: 9. Per the germline V gene, CDR1 is SGHDT and CDR2 is YYEEEE. CDR3 length equals 16 residues. The CDR3 region has the DNA TGTGCCAGCAGCTTCTTAGGACAGGGAAAGGCAGATACGCAGTATTTT. Its protein is CASSFLGQGKADTQYF.

This clone was recorded a few times. CDR3 nucleotides: TGTGCCAGCAGCACGGGACGGAGCTCTGGAAACACCATATATTTT. This gives the protein CASSTGRSSGNTIYF. The chain employs TRBV7-2 and TRBJ1-3; the D gene is possibly TRBD1 (5 bases). Trimming removed 5 bases from V and 0 bases from J, with 11 bases in between. This CDR3 is built from 15 residues. Germline lookup yields CDR1 SGHTA and CDR2 FQGNSA.

V usage is TRBV4-1 and J usage is TRBJ2-5; a weak D match, TRBD2 (6 bases). Trimming shortened V by 1 base and J by 1 base, and 22 bases separated the two germline ends. The CDR3 is made up of 19 amino acids. Germline CDR1 and CDR2: MGHRA and YSYEKL. In DNA form, the CDR3 reads TGCGCCAGCAGCCAAGGAGGCGGGCGGGGCTCGCTTGGCCAAGAGACCCAGTACTTC. Protein: CASSQGGGRGSLGQETQYF.

The count of this clone is one. J is TRBJ2-7 and V is TRBV2; 10 nucleotides match TRBD1. Germline V CDR1 and CDR2: SNHLY, FYNNEI. V trimming: 6 bases; J trimming: 2 bases; junction bases outside the gene matches: 7. The length of the CDR3 is 15 residues. CDR3 protein: CASSEGQGRTYEQYF. The DNA of the CDR3 is TGTGCCAGCAGCGAGGGACAGGGGAGGACCTACGAGCAGTACTTC.

The V gene is TRBV4-1, the J gene TRBJ1-2; D possibly corresponds to TRBD1 (6 bases). Germline V CDR1 and CDR2: MGHRA, YSYEKL. The CDR3 contains 16 residues. The V end lost 3 bases, the J end lost 4 bases, and 18 bases lay between the germline ends. The CDR3 loop reads CASSHLRPRGGYGYTF. CDR3 DNA sequence: TGCGCCAGCAGCCACCTAAGGCCCAGGGGCGGCTATGGCTACACCTTC.

The rearrangement joins TRBV4-1 to TRBJ1-4; 7 positions match TRBD1. The CDR3 runs 15 residues. V lost 5 bases, J lost 7 bases, and 10 bases stayed unmatched. Germline V gene lookup returns CDR1 MGHRA and CDR2 YSYEKL. In DNA, the CDR3 is TGCGCCAGCAGCTCGCAGGGGGGGAAGGGTGAAAAACTGTTTTTT. Protein product: CASSSQGGKGEKLFF.

Here the CDR3 reads CAWSELGAGQETQYF. The CDR3 DNA sequence: TGTGCCTGGAGTGAGCTGGGGGCGGGACAAGAGACCCAGTACTTC. The rearrangement joins TRBV30 to TRBJ2-5; tentatively, D is TRBD1 or TRBD2 (6 bases each). Germline V gives CDR1 GTSNPN, CDR2 SVGIG (reference sequence). The CDR3 runs 15 residues. Trimming left V 1 base short and J 2 bases short, with 14 bases between. Supplemented by reference TRBV30 and TRBJ2-5, the full variable domain reads SQTIHQWPATLVQPVGSPLSLECTVEGTSNPNLYWYRQAAGRGLQLLFYSVGIGQISSEVPQNLSASRPQDRQFILSSKKLLLSDSGFYLCAWSELGAGQETQYFGPGTRLLVL.

The gene calls are TRBV2 and TRBJ2-2; 7 positions match TRBD1. Germline V CDR1 and CDR2: SNHLY, FYNNEI. V lost 6 bases to trimming and J lost 6 bases; unmatched junction nucleotides: 4. The CDR3 loop spans 13 amino acids. The chain's CDR3 is CASRTTGAGELFF. For the CDR3, the DNA is TGTGCCAGCAGGACAACAGGGGCCGGGGAGCTGTTTTTT.

This clone has just a few counts. The V call is TRBV5-8, the J call TRBJ2-7, with no clear D. From germline, CDR1 is SGHTS and CDR2 YDEGEE. The CDR3 extends over 16 amino acids. With 0 bases removed from V and 1 base from J, the gap between germline ends came to 14 bases. The CDR3 is CASSLGSTATSYEQYF. As DNA, the CDR3 is TGTGCCAGCAGCTTGGGGTCCACCGCAACATCCTACGAGCAGTACTTC. Together with reference TRBV5-8 and TRBJ2-7, the CDR3 gives the full variable domain: EAGVTQSPTHLIKTRGQQATLRCSPISGHTSVYWYQQALGLGLQFLLWYDEGEERNRGNFPPRFSGRQFPNYSSELNVNALELEDSALYLCASSLGSTATSYEQYFGPGTRLTVT.

Points on this clone: This may be a read error, as it is one base from a much larger clone. V and J are TRBV27 and TRBJ1-2, with D tentatively TRBD1 (5 bases). The CDR3 is 12 residues long. Trimming shortened V by 6 bases and J by 2 bases, and 7 bases separated the two germline ends. Germline assignment: CDR1 MNHEY and CDR2 SMNVEV (reference sequence). CDR3 sequence reads: CASSRGNYGYTF. CDR3 sequence (DNA): TGTGCCAGCAGCCGGGGGAACTATGGCTACACCTTC.

The chain links TRBV28 to TRBJ1-2; 9 nucleotides align to TRBD1. Per the germline V gene, CDR1 is MDHEN and CDR2 is SYDVKM. The CDR3 covers 15 residues. With V trimmed by 6 bases and J by 5 bases, 10 bases remained unmatched. The CDR3 region has the DNA TGTGCCAGCAGATACCTTCCCGGGACAGGGTATGGCTACACCTTC. The encoded protein is CASRYLPGTGYGYTF.

The rearrangement joins TRBV10-3 to TRBJ2-1; D is unresolved. Per the germline V gene, CDR1 is ENHRY and CDR2 is SYGVKD. CDR3 size: 11 residues. With 2 bases removed from V and 5 bases from J, the gap between germline ends came to 1 base. This CDR3 reads CAISENNEQFF. In DNA form, the CDR3 reads TGTGCCATCAGTGAGAACAATGAGCAGTTCTTC.

The CDR3 region is CATKRDYEQYF. CDR3 bases: TGTGCCACTAAGCGGGACTACGAGCAGTACTTC. This chain connects TRBV6-1 to TRBJ2-7; the match to TRBD2 covers 7 bases. Per germline, CDR1 MNHNS and CDR2 SASEGT. The CDR3 spans 11 residues. Germline trimming cut 10 bases from V and 3 bases from J; bases unmatched to any gene: 3.

The genes are TRBV7-2 and TRBJ1-6; tentative D call: TRBD1 (6 bases). V was clipped by 1 base and J by 8 bases, with 15 bases between them. Germline CDR1 and CDR2: SGHTA and FQGNSA. This CDR3 has 16 amino acids. The CDR3 loop is CASSLEGGQRYSPLHF. The CDR3 DNA reads TGTGCCAGCAGCTTAGAGGGTGGACAGCGGTATTCACCCCTCCACTTT.

This clone was seen a handful of times. The genes are TRBV19 and TRBJ1-2; 8 bases align to TRBD1. The CDR3 has 15 amino acids. Trimming cost V 3 bases and J 6 bases; bases outside gene matches: 9. Germline CDR1 is LNHDA and CDR2 is SQIVND (reference sequence). DNA of the CDR3: TGTGCCAGTAGTATTTCGGGACAGGCAATACATGGCTACACCTTC. This encodes CASSISGQAIHGYTF.

This chain connects TRBV27 to TRBJ1-5, with D unresolved. Germline V lookup: CDR1 MNHEY, CDR2 SMNVEV (reference sequence). The CDR3 runs to 16 residues. The V and J ends lost 7 bases and 0 bases respectively, with 16 bases between them. The CDR3 DNA reads TGTGCCAGCACTATAGGGAGGTCTTATAGCAATCAGCCCCAGCATTTT. Amino acids: CASTIGRSYSNQPQHF.

This clone was seen a handful of times. The chain joins TRBV4-1 to TRBJ1-2; tentatively, D is TRBD1 (5 bases). The CDR3 loop spans 13 amino acids. Trimming removed 3 bases from V and 8 bases from J, with 13 bases in between. Per germline, CDR1 MGHRA and CDR2 YSYEKL. The CDR3 loop reads CASSQTALGGYTF. The CDR3 nucleotides are TGCGCCAGCAGCCAGACAGCCCTTGGGGGCTACACCTTC.

This clone was seen a single time. The gene calls are TRBV5-1 and TRBJ2-7; no clear D gene. CDR1 is SGHRS, CDR2 YFSETQ, per germline. V was clipped by 3 bases and J by 6 bases, with 16 bases between them. This CDR3 contains 14 residues. CDR3 residues: CASSSGPAVLEQYF. CDR3 DNA: TGCGCCAGCAGCTCAGGACCCGCAGTACTCGAGCAGTACTTC.

This clone showed up just a few times. The chain uses TRBV4-2 and TRBJ1-4, with 9 bases that match TRBD1. The germline gives CDR1 LGHNA, CDR2 YNFKEQ. This CDR3 spans 15 amino acids. Trimming removed 2 bases from V and 6 bases from J; junction bases left unmatched: 4. CDR3 bases: TGTGCCAGCAGCCAAAACAGGGGGCTGGATGAAAAACTGTTTTTT. As protein: CASSQNRGLDEKLFF.

V usage is TRBV7-9 and J usage is TRBJ2-1; 9 bases map to TRBD1. Germline V lookup: CDR1 SEHNR, CDR2 FQNEAQ (reference sequence). The trim removed 6 bases at V and 1 base at J, leaving 10 bases unmatched. The CDR3 is made up of 17 amino acids. The CDR3 protein is CASSSAGTGWSYNEQFF. DNA of the CDR3: TGTGCCAGCAGTTCTGCCGGGACAGGGTGGTCCTACAATGAGCAGTTCTTC.

The rearrangement uses TRBV10-3 and TRBJ2-2, with TRBD1 matching 10 bases. The germline CDR1 and CDR2 sequences are ENHRY and SYGVKD. The CDR3 spans 14 residues. The trim removed 3 bases at V and 6 bases at J, leaving 1 base unmatched. CDR3 residues: CAISDGTGAGELFF. The CDR3 DNA follows: TGTGCCATCAGTGATGGGACAGGGGCCGGGGAGCTGTTTTTT.

This clone has only a few counts. In the same sample, other DNA sequences code for this CDR3. V and J are TRBV19 and TRBJ1-1; TRBD1 might be the D (5 bases). The germline V gene encodes CDR1 LNHDA and CDR2 SQIVND (reference sequence). This CDR3 is built from 15 residues. V lost 4 bases and J 4 bases, leaving 16 bases between the germline ends. CDR3 region: CASSTRPRGGTEAFF. The CDR3 DNA follows: TGTGCCAGTAGTACCCGACCCCGGGGCGGCACTGAAGCTTTCTTT.

The chain has TRBV28 and TRBJ1-4, with D unclear. The CDR3 totals 12 residues. Trimming took off 1 base at V and 5 bases at J, with 2 bases between the two ends. Germline lookup yields CDR1 MDHEN and CDR2 SYDVKM. In nucleotides, the CDR3 is TGTGCCAGCAGTTTATCCAATGAAAAACTGTTTTTT. Its protein is CASSLSNEKLFF.

The V and J genes are TRBV10-3 and TRBJ1-4; D is unresolved. The V gene lost 2 bases and the J gene lost 6 bases, with 16 bases spanning the gap. CDR1 is ENHRY and CDR2 is SYGVKD in the germline V gene. The CDR3 covers 16 residues. This chain's CDR3 is CAISEAMGRIDEKLFF. The CDR3 bases are TGTGCCATCAGTGAGGCAATGGGGAGGATCGATGAAAAACTGTTTTTT.

This clone was seen just once. This CDR3 is also generated by other DNA sequences in the sample. The genes are TRBV20-1 and TRBJ2-7; D may correspond to TRBD1 or TRBD2 (5 bases each). The length of the CDR3 is 11 residues. CDR1 is DFQATT, CDR2 SNEGSKA, per germline (reference sequence). Between the trimmed V and J ends, which lost 3 bases and 4 bases, there was a span of 7 bases. The CDR3 coding sequence is TGCAGTGCTAGCGAGGGGTACGAGCAGTACTTC. Its protein is CSASEGYEQYF.

This rearrangement joins TRBV10-3 to TRBJ2-5; TRBD2 is a possible D gene (5 bases). Judging by the DNA end, TRBJ2-7 fits better; the J call may be wrong. In germline, CDR1 is ENHRY, CDR2 SYGVKD. This CDR3 spans 13 amino acids. The CDR3 loop is CAISDGKSYEQYF. In DNA form, the CDR3 reads TGTGCCATCAGTGACGGGAAGTCCTACGAGCAGTACTTC.

This clone appeared many times. The chain uses TRBV30 and TRBJ1-3, with D possibly TRBD1 on 5 matching bases. Germline V gene sequence: CDR1 GTSNPN, CDR2 SVGIG (reference sequence). Trimming shortened V by 2 bases and J by 0 bases, and 8 bases separated the two germline ends. The CDR3 is made up of 14 amino acids. CDR3 amino acids: CAWSQDSSGNTIYF. The CDR3 region has the DNA TGTGCCTGGAGTCAAGACAGCTCTGGAAACACCATATATTTT.

This chain uses TRBV7-9 with TRBJ2-3; 11 positions agree with TRBD2. J gave up 0 bases and V 5 bases, and 10 bases lay outside the gene matches. Germline V CDR1 and CDR2: SEHNR, FQNEAQ (reference sequence). The CDR3 has 18 amino acids. CDR3 bases: TGTGCCAGCAGCGGGCTAGCGGGGGGACACCTTAGCACAGATACGCAGTATTTT. Protein product: CASSGLAGGHLSTDTQYF.